A selection of T cell receptor beta chains follows, all from one sample in a study of blood T cell repertoires in COVID-19. Produced via immunoSEQ multiplex PCR; TCRdb's table is partial and in-frame only. Here the sample spans some 120,000 clones, 85% to 90% being singletons. Specimen: peripheral blood. These receptors came from a woman older than 75 with COVID-19, enrolled during active disease. Both conserved end residues are part of each CDR3. The D gene is left open where the match is weak. Size is omitted from some rows. Given values are once, few, many or a class for expanded clones.

J gene	clone size	V gene	D gene	CDR3 DNA	CDR3 protein
TRBJ2-2	-	TRBV5-8	-	TGTGCCAGCAGCTCCCCGGGCACCGGGGAGCTGTTTTTT	CASSSPGTGELFF
TRBJ2-5	-	TRBV2	-	TGTGCCAGCAGGGTTATAGCAACCCGGGAGACCCAGTACTTC	CASRVIATRETQYF
TRBJ1-1	-	TRBV28	-	TGTGCCAGCAGTTCACTATGGGCCACAAAGCGGACTGAAGCTTTCTTT	CASSSLWATKRTEAFF
TRBJ1-1	-	TRBV5-1	TRBD1	TGCGCCTCCCGAAGGGGGGCAGGGGGCCTAAGCCCTCACCCGAACACTGAAGCTTTCTTT	CASRRGAGGLSPHPNTEAFF
TRBJ2-7	once	TRBV27	TRBD2	TGTGCCAGCAGTTGGTTGACTAGCGGGAGCCCCAGGGAGCAGTACTTC	CASSWLTSGSPREQYF
TRBJ2-7	-	TRBV7-9	TRBD1	TGTGCCAGCAGCCCCCGGGGCCAGGGGGCCGATCCGAAGTCGTCGCAGTACTTC	CASSPRGQGADPKSSQYF
TRBJ1-2	-	TRBV5-4	TRBD1	TGTGCCAGCAGCTTAGGACAGGGCCGGGCTAACTATGGCTACACCTTC	CASSLGQGRANYGYTF
TRBJ2-1	-	TRBV5-1	TRBD2	TGCGCCAGCAGCACCTCTAGCGGGCAGTCCTACAATGAGCAGTTCTTC	CASSTSSGQSYNEQFF
TRBJ1-2	-	TRBV6-6	TRBD1	TGTGCCAGCAGTTACCTGGGACAGGGGGATGGAGGCTACACCTTC	CASSYLGQGDGGYTF
TRBJ1-2	-	TRBV6-5	-	TGTGCCAGCAGTTACGATCGGGGGGCAAAATATGGCTACACCTTC	CASSYDRGAKYGYTF
TRBJ2-1	-	TRBV28	-	TGTGCCAGCAGTCCGGGACACCGTTTCAATGAGCAGTTCTTC	CASSPGHRFNEQFF
TRBJ1-2	-	TRBV5-6	TRBD1	TGTGCCAGCAGCGAGTATCTAACAGGGGGCGTTAAAGCTAACTATGGCTACACCTTC	CASSEYLTGGVKANYGYTF
TRBJ1-1	-	TRBV5-1	-	TGCGCCAGCAGCTTGGGGGACTGGACTGTGTTGAACACTGAAGCTTTCTTT	CASSLGDWTVLNTEAFF
TRBJ2-3	-	TRBV19	-	TGTGCCAGTAGTGCGATAGGCGGGAACACAGATACGCAGTATTTT	CASSAIGGNTDTQYF
TRBJ2-3	-	TRBV6-4	-	TGTGCCAGCACCCTCTATATTAGGGGGATTTGGACAGATACGCAGTATTTT	CASTLYIRGIWTDTQYF
TRBJ2-3	-	TRBV5-4	TRBD2	TGTGCCAGCAGCTTGTGGGAGGGAACAGATACGCAGTATTTT	CASSLWEGTDTQYF
TRBJ1-4	few	TRBV29-1	TRBD1	TGCAGCGCCACAACCGGGACAGGGAGCGAAAAACTGTTTTTT	CSATTGTGSEKLFF
TRBJ2-4	-	TRBV2	TRBD2	TGTGCCAGCAGTGAGCGGGAGGGAAAAAACATTCAGTACTTC	CASSEREGKNIQYF
TRBJ2-2	-	TRBV12-3/TRBV12-4	-	TGTGCCAGCAGTTTAGTGCTAACCGGGGAGCTGTTTTTT	CASSLVLTGELFF
TRBJ2-5	-	TRBV15	TRBD2	TGTGCCACCACCAATGAGGGACTAGCGGGAGAGACCCAGTACTTC	CATTNEGLAGETQYF
TRBJ2-3	-	TRBV6-2/TRBV6-3	TRBD2	TGTGCCAGCAGTTACTCGCCGGGACTAGGCATAGATACGCAGTATTTT	CASSYSPGLGIDTQYF
TRBJ2-7	-	TRBV19	-	TGTGCCAGTAGGAGATCGACAGGTTATCTGGACGAGCAGTACTTC	CASRRSTGYLDEQYF
TRBJ2-1	-	TRBV4-2	-	TGTGCCAGCAGCTGGGACTTCAGTGAGCAGTTCTTC	CASSWDFSEQFF
TRBJ1-1	-	TRBV11-1	-	TGTGCCAGCAGCTTAAGTACAGTCATGAACACTGAAGCTTTCTTT	CASSLSTVMNTEAFF
TRBJ2-1	few	TRBV19	-	TGTGCCAGTAGTACAGACTATGAGCAGTTCTTC	CASSTDYEQFF
TRBJ2-5	-	TRBV6-4	-	TGTGCCAGCAGTGAGACCCGGGGAGAGACCCAGTACTTC	CASSETRGETQYF